This T cell receptor beta chain was captured in a study of blood T cell repertoires in COVID-19. Sequencing used immunoSEQ multiplex PCR; TCRdb keeps in-frame clones, though not all of them. The sample carries approximately 190,000 clones, approximately 79% recorded once. This clone was recorded a few times. The CDR3 length is 14 residues. The V gene lost 0 bases and the J gene lost 1 base, with 7 bases spanning the gap. CDR1 is MNHEY and CDR2 is SVGAGI in the germline V gene. Sample: peripheral blood. This TCR came from a man younger than 40 with active or convalescent COVID-19. This chain links TRBV6-5 with TRBJ2-7; D is uncertain. This CDR3 is CASSYSAESYEQYF. Written as DNA, the CDR3 is TGTGCCAGCAGTTACTCGGCGGAGTCCTACGAGCAGTACTTC.